Sequencing of this TCR beta chain was carried out in a study of control samples from healthy donors and cancer patients. Libraries were prepared by immunoSEQ multiplex PCR; TCRdb keeps only in-frame clonotypes and omits some of them. The sample lists 100,000 to 150,000 clones; around 92% were seen once. This clone was seen once. The CDR3 sequence is 14 residues long. The V and J ends lost 3 bases and 9 bases respectively, with 18 bases between them. Per germline, CDR1 LNHDA and CDR2 SQIVND (reference sequence). The sequence was obtained from a woman in her fifties or sixties in good health. The source material was blood. J is TRBJ2-7 and V is TRBV19; D is uncertain. CDR3: CASSMTALLFGQYF. DNA of the CDR3: TGTGCCAGTAGTATGACGGCTCTTCTTTTCGGGCAGTACTTC. The full variable domain, in which reference TRBV19 and TRBJ2-7 provide the parts outside the CDR3, is DGGITQSPKYLFRKEGQNVTLSCEQNLNHDAMYWYRQDPGQGLRLIYYSQIVNDFQKGDIAEGYSVSREKKESFPLTVTSAQKNPTAFYLCASSMTALLFGQYFGPGTRLTVT.